In its sample, the clone carrying this T cell receptor (beta chain) was seen a few times. Its cognate antigen is unknown. Trimming removed 1 base at V and 5 bases at J, with 20 bases between. This CDR3 has 18 amino acids. From germline, CDR1 is MNHEY and CDR2 SMNVEV (reference sequence). The data belong to a study of response to subunit inactivated influenza vaccine. TCRdb independently ran MiXCR on the RT-PCR reads; one entry per CDR3 protein. The data show roughly 190,000 distinct CDR3 sequences, approximately 14% seen once. Findings of the study overall: Authors suggested each seasonal influenza vaccination recruits few new T cells.

The chain is built from TRBV27 and TRBJ2-2; possibly TRBD1 for D (6 bases). This TCR derives from a man in his forties or fifties who received an inactivated influenza vaccine. Sample: CD8+ T cells sorted from PBMCs, taken approximately 5 days after vaccination. The CDR3 DNA sequence: TGTGCCAGCAGTTTATTCCTACCTGGGCAGGGGAAGACCGGGGAGCTGTTTTTT. Translation: CASSLFLPGQGKTGELFF.